These T cell receptor beta chains were read from a single sample in a study of blood T cells in healthy people across ages. TCRdb called the 5' RACE reads again in MiXCR, with one record for every CDR3 protein. The data show hundreds of thousands of distinct CDR3 sequences, with less than 35% seen just once and 15% to 18% held by the top ten. The specimen sequenced was blood. Every receptor here comes from a woman of 80 years or more in good health. Both conserved end residues are part of each CDR3. The D gene is left open where the match is weak. Where a row states a size, it is once, few, many or the class of an expanded clone; other rows omit it.

D gene: .
V gene: TRBV6-1
J gene: TRBJ1-5
clone size: many
CDR3 DNA: TGTGCCAGCAGTGAGGACCCCTGGCCCCAGCATTTT
CDR3 protein: CASSEDPWPQHF

D gene: .
V gene: TRBV20-1
J gene: TRBJ2-7
clone size: many
CDR3 DNA: TGCAGTGCTACCACCGTAGCGATTAGCTCCTACGAGCAGTACTTC
CDR3 protein: CSATTVAISSYEQYF

D gene: TRBD1
V gene: TRBV28
J gene: TRBJ2-4
clone size: few
CDR3 DNA: TGTGCCCCCAGACAGGGGAAGAGAGAGCAGTACTTC
CDR3 protein: CAPRQGKREQYF

D gene: .
V gene: TRBV29-1
J gene: TRBJ2-7
clone size: .
CDR3 DNA: TGCAGCGTTACTCATGGGATCAGGTATGAGCAGTACTTC
CDR3 protein: CSVTHGIRYEQYF

D gene: .
V gene: TRBV9
J gene: TRBJ2-3
clone size: .
CDR3 DNA: TGTGCCAGCAGCGTAGGTGGGGGGGCCGATGATACGCAGTATTTT
CDR3 protein: CASSVGGGADDTQYF

D gene: TRBD1
V gene: TRBV28
J gene: TRBJ1-4
clone size: .
CDR3 DNA: TGTGCCAGCCAGGACAGGGTTGAAAAACTGTTTTTT
CDR3 protein: CASQDRVEKLFF

D gene: TRBD1
V gene: TRBV20-1
J gene: TRBJ1-2
clone size: many
CDR3 DNA: TGCAGTGCTAGGGAGGGACAGGGGTATGGCTACACCTTC
CDR3 protein: CSAREGQGYGYTF

D gene: .
V gene: TRBV6-5
J gene: TRBJ1-1
clone size: many
CDR3 DNA: TGTGCCAGCAGTTACGGGGAAAGAGGCGCTGAAGCTTTCTTT
CDR3 protein: CASSYGERGAEAFF

D gene: .
V gene: TRBV19
J gene: TRBJ1-1
clone size: .
CDR3 DNA: TGTGCCAGTAGTATTAGGAGGTACACTGAAGCTTTCTTT
CDR3 protein: CASSIRRYTEAFF

D gene: TRBD1
V gene: TRBV5-1
J gene: TRBJ1-2
clone size: .
CDR3 DNA: TGCACCAGCAGCAAGACAGGGGGCAATGGCTACACCTTC
CDR3 protein: CTSSKTGGNGYTF

D gene: TRBD1
V gene: TRBV12-3/TRBV12-4
J gene: TRBJ1-1
clone size: many
CDR3 DNA: TGTGCCAGCAGTCTTAGGACAGGGTTGACTGAAGCTTTCTTT
CDR3 protein: CASSLRTGLTEAFF

D gene: .
V gene: TRBV12-3/TRBV12-4
J gene: TRBJ1-1
clone size: .
CDR3 DNA: TGTGCCAGCAGTCCCGTGGGGGCCGAAGCTTTCTTT
CDR3 protein: CASSPVGAEAFF

D gene: TRBD1
V gene: TRBV4-2
J gene: TRBJ1-2
clone size: many
CDR3 DNA: TGTGCCAGCAGCCAACTCCCGGGACAGGGGTTGCGCTACACCTTC
CDR3 protein: CASSQLPGQGLRYTF

D gene: .
V gene: TRBV7-6
J gene: TRBJ2-3
clone size: many
CDR3 DNA: TGTGCCAGCAGCTTAATGGGGGCGGGGATCACTGATACGCAGTATTTT
CDR3 protein: CASSLMGAGITDTQYF

D gene: .
V gene: TRBV5-1
J gene: TRBJ2-7
clone size: .
CDR3 DNA: TGCGCCAGCAGCGGGGGGGCGCTTTCCAGTGGCGAGCAGTACTTC
CDR3 protein: CASSGGALSSGEQYF

D gene: .
V gene: TRBV7-2
J gene: TRBJ1-4
clone size: .
CDR3 DNA: TGTGCCAGCACCCCAAGCGGGGTAAATAATGAAAAACTGTTTTTT
CDR3 protein: CASTPSGVNNEKLFF

D gene: .
V gene: TRBV5-1
J gene: TRBJ1-1
clone size: .
CDR3 DNA: TGCGCCAGCAGCTTGGTGCTCGGGGAAACTAACACTGAAGCTTTCTTT
CDR3 protein: CASSLVLGETNTEAFF

D gene: .
V gene: TRBV20-1
J gene: TRBJ1-6
clone size: few
CDR3 DNA: TGCAGTGCTAGTCCGGGGTTAGATTCACCCCTCCACTTT
CDR3 protein: CSASPGLDSPLHF

D gene: .
V gene: TRBV10-3
J gene: TRBJ2-2
clone size: .
CDR3 DNA: TGTGCCATGTTAGAAGGGGCCACCGGGGAGCTGTTTTTT
CDR3 protein: CAMLEGATGELFF

D gene: TRBD1
V gene: TRBV14
J gene: TRBJ1-1
clone size: .
CDR3 DNA: TGTGCCAGCAGCCATAGACAGGGGGCGGACACTGAAGCTTTCTTT
CDR3 protein: CASSHRQGADTEAFF

D gene: .
V gene: TRBV20-1
J gene: TRBJ1-5
clone size: many
CDR3 DNA: TGCAGTGCTAGCCAGGGCAATCAGCCCCAGCATTTT
CDR3 protein: CSASQGNQPQHF

D gene: .
V gene: TRBV28
J gene: TRBJ1-2
clone size: few
CDR3 DNA: TGTGCCAGCAGTCCCCGGATAGGGGCGTATGGCTACACCTTC
CDR3 protein: CASSPRIGAYGYTF

D gene: TRBD2
V gene: TRBV7-2
J gene: TRBJ2-7
clone size: .
CDR3 DNA: TGTGCCAGCAGCTTAGTGCCGAGCGGGGATACCTACGAGCAGTACTTC
CDR3 protein: CASSLVPSGDTYEQYF

D gene: .
V gene: TRBV5-1
J gene: TRBJ2-7
clone size: many
CDR3 DNA: TGCGCCAGCAGCTTGGGTGGGGGAATCTACGAGCAGTACTTC
CDR3 protein: CASSLGGGIYEQYF

D gene: TRBD1
V gene: TRBV5-4
J gene: TRBJ1-3
clone size: few
CDR3 DNA: TGTGCCAGCAGCGTGGACAGGGCGGGAAACACCATATATTTT
CDR3 protein: CASSVDRAGNTIYF

D gene: TRBD1
V gene: TRBV10-3
J gene: TRBJ1-1
clone size: many
CDR3 DNA: TGTGCCACCGGGACAGGGGGGGAGGGCACTGAAGCTTTCTTT
CDR3 protein: CATGTGGEGTEAFF

D gene: .
V gene: TRBV14
J gene: TRBJ2-5
clone size: many
CDR3 DNA: TGTGCCAGCAGCCAAGATTTCTCGGAGACCCAGTACTTC
CDR3 protein: CASSQDFSETQYF

D gene: TRBD2
V gene: TRBV7-2
J gene: TRBJ2-3
clone size: many
CDR3 DNA: TGTGCCAGCAGCTTCGGGGGGGAAGATACGCAGTATTTT
CDR3 protein: CASSFGGEDTQYF

D gene: .
V gene: TRBV12-3/TRBV12-4
J gene: TRBJ2-5
clone size: many
CDR3 DNA: TGTGCCAGCAGCCTACGGGCAGGGATGAAGACCCAGTACTTC
CDR3 protein: CASSLRAGMKTQYF

D gene: .
V gene: TRBV7-2
J gene: TRBJ1-2
clone size: .
CDR3 DNA: TGTGCCAGCAACCGGGGTTTGATTTCGGGCTACACCTTC
CDR3 protein: CASNRGLISGYTF

D gene: .
V gene: TRBV7-9
J gene: TRBJ2-7
clone size: once
CDR3 DNA: TGTGCCAGCAGCTTCGAGAGGAACGAGCAGTACTTC
CDR3 protein: CASSFERNEQYF

D gene: TRBD1
V gene: TRBV10-3
J gene: TRBJ2-5
clone size: .
CDR3 DNA: TGTGCCATCAAACCGACAGGGGGCCAAGAGACCCAGTACTTC
CDR3 protein: CAIKPTGGQETQYF

D gene: TRBD1
V gene: TRBV20-1
J gene: TRBJ1-2
clone size: many
CDR3 DNA: TGCAGTGCTACCTCCGGGGACAGGGAAAACGGCTACACCTTC
CDR3 protein: CSATSGDRENGYTF

D gene: .
V gene: TRBV6-6
J gene: TRBJ1-2
clone size: many
CDR3 DNA: TGTGCCAGCAGTTCCCCGGGGGTTGGACACTATGGCTACACCTTC
CDR3 protein: CASSSPGVGHYGYTF

D gene: TRBD1
V gene: TRBV4-1
J gene: TRBJ1-5
clone size: many
CDR3 DNA: TGCGCCAGCAGCCGACACCCAGGGGGCGTGGATCAGCCCCAGCATTTT
CDR3 protein: CASSRHPGGVDQPQHF

D gene: .
V gene: TRBV20-1
J gene: TRBJ2-7
clone size: .
CDR3 DNA: TGCAGTGCCCATACCGGGCCGTTCTCCTACGAGCAGTACTTC
CDR3 protein: CSAHTGPFSYEQYF

D gene: .
V gene: TRBV28
J gene: TRBJ1-1
clone size: few
CDR3 DNA: TGTGCCAGCAGTCGAGTATCCTCAGGGGCCACTGAAGCTTTCTTT
CDR3 protein: CASSRVSSGATEAFF

D gene: .
V gene: TRBV6-6
J gene: TRBJ2-2
clone size: .
CDR3 DNA: TGTGCCAGCAGTTCGGCCAACCCATCGAACACCGGGGAGCTGTTTTTT
CDR3 protein: CASSSANPSNTGELFF

D gene: TRBD2
V gene: TRBV7-2
J gene: TRBJ2-7
clone size: .
CDR3 DNA: TGTGCCAGCAGCTTCACCGGGACTAGCGGCTCCAAGGAGCAGTACTTC
CDR3 protein: CASSFTGTSGSKEQYF

D gene: TRBD1
V gene: TRBV7-3
J gene: TRBJ1-1
clone size: many
CDR3 DNA: TGTGCCAGCAGCTTACGGACAGGGATTGACACTGAAGCTTTCTTT
CDR3 protein: CASSLRTGIDTEAFF

D gene: TRBD2
V gene: TRBV7-2
J gene: TRBJ2-3
clone size: many
CDR3 DNA: TGTGCCAGCAGCTTAACGCGTTCCCTTCTAGCGGGCGGACCCGAAGGACCCACAGATACGCAGTATTTT
CDR3 protein: CASSLTRSLLAGGPEGPTDTQYF

D gene: .
V gene: TRBV30
J gene: TRBJ2-4
clone size: .
CDR3 DNA: TGTGCCTGGAGCGGAGCGGTGAGAAAAAACATTCAGTACTTC
CDR3 protein: CAWSGAVRKNIQYF

D gene: .
V gene: TRBV5-1
J gene: TRBJ1-2
clone size: many
CDR3 DNA: TGCGCCAGCAGCTTAGACTTTACTAGGGGAGGCGGCTACACCTTC
CDR3 protein: CASSLDFTRGGGYTF

D gene: TRBD1
V gene: TRBV6-5
J gene: TRBJ2-6
clone size: few
CDR3 DNA: TGTGCCAGCAGTAACAGGGGACGTATTTCTGGGGCCAACGTCCTGACTTTC
CDR3 protein: CASSNRGRISGANVLTF

D gene: TRBD2
V gene: TRBV7-2
J gene: TRBJ2-1
clone size: few
CDR3 DNA: TGTGCCAGCAGCTTAGTAGGGACTAGCGGGGGGAAATACGAGCAGTTCTTC
CDR3 protein: CASSLVGTSGGKYEQFF

D gene: TRBD1
V gene: TRBV15
J gene: TRBJ1-1
clone size: few
CDR3 DNA: TGTGCCACCAGAGTTGACAGGGGGCAAGTTGAAGCTTTCTTT
CDR3 protein: CATRVDRGQVEAFF

D gene: TRBD1
V gene: TRBV5-1
J gene: TRBJ1-2
clone size: many
CDR3 DNA: TGCGCCAGCAGCTGGGACAGTGCCACTAACTATGGCTACACCTTC
CDR3 protein: CASSWDSATNYGYTF

D gene: .
V gene: TRBV20-1
J gene: TRBJ2-3
clone size: .
CDR3 DNA: TGCAGTGCTAAAGGTGATACGCAGTATTTT
CDR3 protein: CSAKGDTQYF

D gene: .
V gene: TRBV20-1
J gene: TRBJ2-7
clone size: .
CDR3 DNA: TGCAGTGCTCCCCAGCCGGTAGGCGGGGTCTACGAGCAGTACTTC
CDR3 protein: CSAPQPVGGVYEQYF

D gene: TRBD2
V gene: TRBV25-1
J gene: TRBJ2-5
clone size: many
CDR3 DNA: TGTGCCAGCAGTGAACCGGGGGGGGCCGAGGAGACCCAGTACTTC
CDR3 protein: CASSEPGGAEETQYF

D gene: .
V gene: TRBV6-5
J gene: TRBJ1-6
clone size: many
CDR3 DNA: TGTGCCAGCTCAGACAGTAGCTCCTATAATTCACCCCTCCACTTT
CDR3 protein: CASSDSSSYNSPLHF

D gene: .
V gene: TRBV6-6
J gene: TRBJ2-2
clone size: few
CDR3 DNA: TGTGCCAGCAGGCCTTGGGGCGGGGAGCTGTTTTTT
CDR3 protein: CASRPWGGELFF

D gene: TRBD2
V gene: TRBV4-1
J gene: TRBJ2-1
clone size: .
CDR3 DNA: TGCGCCAGCAGCGGAAGGACTAGCGCTTACAATGAGCAGTTCTTC
CDR3 protein: CASSGRTSAYNEQFF

D gene: TRBD2
V gene: TRBV20-1
J gene: TRBJ2-1
clone size: many
CDR3 DNA: TGCAGTGCTAGTACACTAGCGGGGGGGCATGAGCAGTTCTTC
CDR3 protein: CSASTLAGGHEQFF

D gene: .
V gene: TRBV28
J gene: TRBJ2-2
clone size: .
CDR3 DNA: TGTGCCAGCAGTTTACCCGGGGGCGTAGCCGGGGAGCTGTTTTTT
CDR3 protein: CASSLPGGVAGELFF

D gene: TRBD1
V gene: TRBV6-2/TRBV6-3
J gene: TRBJ1-2
clone size: many
CDR3 DNA: TGTGCCAGCAGGGACGGGACAGACTATGGCTACACCTTC
CDR3 protein: CASRDGTDYGYTF

D gene: TRBD1
V gene: TRBV7-2
J gene: TRBJ1-4
clone size: .
CDR3 DNA: TGTGCCAGCAGGGGCGGGACAGGGAGTGAAAAACGGTTTTTT
CDR3 protein: CASRGGTGSEKRFF

D gene: TRBD1
V gene: TRBV2
J gene: TRBJ1-5
clone size: few
CDR3 DNA: TGTGCCAACAGGACAGGGGAGGATCAGCCCCAGCATTTT
CDR3 protein: CANRTGEDQPQHF

D gene: .
V gene: TRBV28
J gene: TRBJ2-1
clone size: few
CDR3 DNA: TGTGCCAGCGCCTCCGGTTCGTCCTACAATGAGCAGTTCTTC
CDR3 protein: CASASGSSYNEQFF